This entry lists 18 T cell receptor beta chains sequenced from one sample in a study of CD8 T cells in ankylosing spondylitis. General study points: Blood from ankylosing spondylitis patients appeared to carry a characteristic roughly 8-variant TCR beta motif.

A single record per CDR3 protein comes from TCRdb applying MiXCR to the 5' RACE reads. Of around 480,000 distinct CDR3 sequences in the sample, 17% were seen once. Antigen specificity for these receptors is unknown. The sample was blood, either unsorted or a sorted T cell fraction (not recorded which). The receptors originated from a male donor with ankylosing spondylitis.

This clonotype was found a few times. The rearrangement joins TRBV3-1 to TRBJ2-5, with D tentatively TRBD1 or TRBD2 (5 bases each). Germline CDR1 and CDR2: LGHDT and YNNKEL (reference sequence). The CDR3 is 15 residues long. The ends were cut back, 3 bases at V and 5 bases at J, with 16 bases in the middle. The CDR3 protein is CASSHEWQGRETQYF. The CDR3 DNA is TGTGCCAGCAGCCATGAATGGCAGGGACGCGAGACCCAGTACTTC.

This clonotype turned up a few times. The V and J genes are TRBV28 and TRBJ2-1, with 8 bases aligning to TRBD2. Germline V gene sequence: CDR1 MDHEN, CDR2 SYDVKM. Trimming took 3 bases from V and 6 from J; bases not matched to a gene: 10. CDR3 length equals 16 residues. The CDR3 region is CASSFLGLGNLNEQFF. As DNA, the CDR3 is TGTGCCAGCAGTTTCCTGGGACTAGGAAACCTCAATGAGCAGTTCTTC.

The chain combines TRBV12-3 or TRBV12-4 with TRBJ2-1, with D unclear. The CDR3 runs 14 residues. The V gene lost 5 bases and the J gene lost 6 bases, with 14 bases spanning the gap. The DNA for the CDR3 is TGTGCCAGCAGTCCACGGCCAGATGGCAATGAGCAGTTCTTC. As protein: CASSPRPDGNEQFF.

The gene calls are TRBV3-1 and TRBJ2-1, with D perhaps matching TRBD1 (6 bases). Deletions cut 1 base from V and 2 bases from J, with 9 bases between. The CDR3 contains 15 residues. The germline gives CDR1 LGHDT, CDR2 YNNKEL (reference sequence). The CDR3 spells CASSQGQETYNEQFF. The CDR3 nucleotides read TGTGCCAGCAGCCAAGGACAGGAAACCTACAATGAGCAGTTCTTC.

This clonotype was seen repeatedly, ten times or more. The gene calls are TRBV20-1 and TRBJ2-7; 10 bases map to TRBD2. The CDR3 is 14 residues long. V lost 6 bases, J lost 0 bases, and 5 bases stayed unmatched. The germline V gene has CDR1 DFQATT and CDR2 SNEGSKA (reference sequence). In DNA form, the CDR3 reads TGCAGTGCCCAACTAGCGGGGATCTCCTACGAGCAGTACTTC. It encodes CSAQLAGISYEQYF.

This clonotype appeared a few times. The J gene is TRBJ2-2, the V gene TRBV7-9; tentatively, D is TRBD1 (6 bases). Trimming stripped 2 bases from V and 0 bases from J, with 10 bases between. This CDR3 region has 16 residues. CDR1 and CDR2 (germline): SEHNR, FQNEAQ (reference sequence). This CDR3 is CASSLSQGSNTGELFF. DNA of the CDR3: TGTGCCAGCAGCTTATCGCAGGGGTCGAACACCGGGGAGCTGTTTTTT.

The CDR3 reads CASRGGTGVSNQPQHF. As DNA, the CDR3 is TGTGCCAGCAGGGGAGGGACAGGGGTTAGCAATCAGCCCCAGCATTTT. This chain joins TRBV27 and TRBJ1-5; 10 bases fit TRBD1. The CDR3 spans 16 residues. Germline values: CDR1 MNHEY, CDR2 SMNVEV (reference sequence). Trimming at V came to 6 bases and at J to 0 bases, leaving 5 bases not matched to a gene.

This chain joins TRBV4-1 and TRBJ1-1; the D gene is possibly TRBD1 (6 bases). The CDR3 length is 16 residues. Germline V lookup: CDR1 MGHRA, CDR2 YSYEKL. V lost 0 bases and J 4 bases, leaving 15 bases between the germline ends. Here the CDR3 reads CASSQEWGARGTEAFF. CDR3 sequence (DNA): TGCGCCAGCAGCCAAGAGTGGGGGGCGCGAGGCACTGAAGCTTTCTTT.

The V call is TRBV7-7, the J call TRBJ2-2; D is unresolved. With 1 base removed from V and 7 bases from J, the gap between germline ends came to 10 bases. The CDR3 is made up of 14 amino acids. Germline CDR1 is SSHAT and CDR2 is FNYEAQ (reference sequence). The CDR3 sequence: CASSLVAGYGELFF. For the CDR3, the DNA is TGTGCCAGCAGCTTAGTAGCCGGGTACGGGGAGCTGTTTTTT.

The chain carries TRBV18 and TRBJ2-1; TRBD1 matches at 8 bases. The CDR3 contains 16 residues. Germline trimming cut 4 bases from V and 8 bases from J; bases unmatched to any gene: 13. Germline V gives CDR1 KGHSH, CDR2 LQKENI. The CDR3 spells CASSLPGTGRRDEQFF. The CDR3 region has the DNA TGTGCCAGCTCACTCCCCGGGACAGGTCGCAGGGATGAGCAGTTCTTC.

The V gene is TRBV27, the J gene TRBJ1-1, with D perhaps matching TRBD1 (5 bases). Per germline, CDR1 MNHEY and CDR2 SMNVEV (reference sequence). Trimming shortened V by 5 bases and J by 0 bases, and 13 bases separated the two germline ends. The CDR3 is made up of 15 amino acids. In nucleotides, the CDR3 is TGTGCCAGCAGTCCCCGACAGAGAATGAACACTGAAGCTTTCTTT. The encoded protein is CASSPRQRMNTEAFF.

The J gene is TRBJ2-7, the V gene TRBV7-8, with D maybe TRBD1 (6 bases). Per the germline V gene, CDR1 is SGHVS and CDR2 is FQNEAQ. The CDR3 totals 14 residues. V lost 5 bases to trimming and J lost 1 base, with 12 bases between them. CDR3 sequence: CASSRDTKSYEQYF. In nucleotides, the CDR3 is TGTGCCAGCAGCCGGGACACAAAATCCTACGAGCAGTACTTC.

V gene TRBV20-1 combines with J gene TRBJ2-5, with 7 bases that match TRBD1. CDR1 and CDR2 (germline): DFQATT, SNEGSKA (reference sequence). The CDR3 has 11 residues. The V gene end was trimmed by 6 bases and the J gene end by 6 bases; junction bases not matched to a gene: 4. The CDR3 here is CSARTGQTQYF. The CDR3 DNA reads as TGCAGTGCAAGGACAGGACAGACCCAGTACTTC.

The chain has TRBV6-5 and TRBJ2-1; D gene ambiguous. The V gene lost 8 bases and the J gene lost 9 bases, with 14 bases spanning the gap. The CDR3 runs to 12 residues. Looked up from germline, CDR1 is MNHEY and CDR2 is SVGAGI. CDR3: CASGKSRGEQFF. The CDR3 DNA reads as TGTGCCAGCGGTAAAAGTCGTGGTGAGCAGTTCTTC.

This clonotype was seen more than once but under ten times. V usage is TRBV11-2 and J usage is TRBJ1-3; D might be TRBD1 (6 bases). This CDR3 region has 14 residues. CDR1 SGHAT and CDR2 FQNNGV come from the germline V gene. Trimming stripped 4 bases from V and 5 bases from J, with 12 bases between. The CDR3 region has the DNA TGTGCCAGCAGCTACACAGGGATTAGAAACACCATATATTTT. The encoded protein is CASSYTGIRNTIYF.

The rearrangement links TRBV7-6 to TRBJ2-1; D unresolved. The CDR3 has 20 residues. Germline V CDR1 and CDR2: SGHVS, FNYEAQ. V dropped 0 bases and J dropped 2 bases, with 23 bases sitting between them. CDR3: CASSLATPPIRIVTYNEQFF. CDR3 DNA: TGTGCCAGCAGCTTAGCCACCCCCCCGATCCGCATCGTAACCTACAATGAGCAGTTCTTC.

The V and J genes are TRBV24-1 and TRBJ2-3; 8 bases map to TRBD2. Germline V gives CDR1 KGHDR, CDR2 SFDVKD. With V trimmed by 3 bases and J by 6 bases, 7 bases remained unmatched. This CDR3 contains 15 residues. CDR3 coding DNA: TGTGCCACCAGTGATAGGGACGGGGGGGCCGATACGCAGTATTTT. Translated: CATSDRDGGADTQYF.

V gene TRBV12-3 or TRBV12-4 combines with J gene TRBJ2-5, with 10 bases fitting TRBD2. The CDR3 is 17 residues long. V dropped 2 bases and J dropped 2; count of bases not matched to a gene: 8. The CDR3 nucleotides read TGTGCCAGCAGTTTATTCATGCTAGCGGGAGTTCAAGAGACCCAGTACTTC. As protein: CASSLFMLAGVQETQYF.